The entry that follows covers one TCR beta chain sequence. Its antigen remains unknown. The sample comes from a study of shared clonotypes between healthy human individuals. As for the study in general: Donors had three CD4 naive, three CD4 memory, two CD8 naive and one CD8 memory plate apiece.

V lost 1 base and J lost 10, with 20 bases in between. Germline V lookup: CDR1 SEHNR, CDR2 FQNEAQ (reference sequence). CDR3 length equals 16 residues. Study observations and caveats: Around 5.3% of naive CD4 clonotypes were shared across four donors. Exclusively blood specimens were collected; tissue repertoires likely differ.

Original processing methods: ImmunoSEQ sequences covered only the junction and lacked quality scores; filtering therefore differed. Produced via immunoSEQ multiplex PCR; TCRdb's table is partial and in-frame only. V and J calls and clone size come straight from that table; D and trimming were deduced from the DNA. The sample lists roughly 330,000 clones, approximately 79% occurring once. The origin of this receptor is a man under 40 in good health. The chain is built from TRBV7-9 and TRBJ1-5; D gene ambiguous. The specimen was memory CD4+ T cells sorted from blood. The subset was: CD45RA-negative fraction. CDR3 amino acids: CASSLVGNSGIGPQHF. The CDR3 coding sequence is TGTGCCAGCAGCTTAGTCGGGAATTCGGGGATTGGTCCCCAGCATTTT.